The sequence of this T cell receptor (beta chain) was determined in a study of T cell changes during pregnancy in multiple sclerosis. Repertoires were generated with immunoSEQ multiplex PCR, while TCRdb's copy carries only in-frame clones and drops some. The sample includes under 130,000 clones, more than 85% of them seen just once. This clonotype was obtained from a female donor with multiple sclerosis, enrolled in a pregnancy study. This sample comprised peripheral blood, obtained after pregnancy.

The CDR3 bases are TGTGCCAGCAGTTTTAGCCGGGACAGCGAATACACTGAAGCTTTCTTT. Its protein product is CASSFSRDSEYTEAFF. The chain joins TRBV2 to TRBJ1-1; 7 bases map to TRBD1. From germline, CDR1 is SNHLY and CDR2 FYNNEI. V was clipped by 5 bases and J by 3 bases; unmatched bases: 12. The CDR3 extends over 16 amino acids.